This T cell receptor beta chain was sequenced for a study of blood T cell repertoires in COVID-19. Looking at the study overall: COVID-19 samples, acute and convalescent, were from the United States, Italy and Spain.

The CDR3 runs 15 residues. Trimming took 5 bases from V and 3 from J; bases not matched to a gene: 7. CDR1 and CDR2 (germline): ENHRY, SYGVKD. Original handling: From reference gene primer amplification, estimates of nucleated cell counts were derived. Clones were read by immunoSEQ multiplex PCR, and TCRdb kept only the in-frame ones, dropping some. V and J calls and clone size follow that table, whereas D and trimming were derived from the DNA. The sample has just over 650,000 clones, more than 80% seen once. This sequence was found in a woman aged 18-35 years with acute or convalescent COVID-19. The chain uses TRBV10-3 and TRBJ1-2, with 9 nucleotides matching TRBD1. Sequencing was performed on peripheral blood. CDR3 nucleotide sequence: TGTGCCATCAGTCCCGGGACAGGGATTGACTATGGCTACACCTTC. This codes for CAISPGTGIDYGYTF.